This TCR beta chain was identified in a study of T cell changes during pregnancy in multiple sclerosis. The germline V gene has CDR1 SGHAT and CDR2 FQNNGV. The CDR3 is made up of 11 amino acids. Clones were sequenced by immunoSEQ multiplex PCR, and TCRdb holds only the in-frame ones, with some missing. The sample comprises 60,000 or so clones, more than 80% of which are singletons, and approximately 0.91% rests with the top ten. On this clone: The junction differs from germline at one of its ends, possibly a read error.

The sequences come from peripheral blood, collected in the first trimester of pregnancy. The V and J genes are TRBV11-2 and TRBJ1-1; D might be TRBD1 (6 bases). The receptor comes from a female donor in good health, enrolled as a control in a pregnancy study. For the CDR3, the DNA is TGTGCCAGCAGCGCCCAGGGGCGGCTCCTCTTT. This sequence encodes CASSAQGRLLF. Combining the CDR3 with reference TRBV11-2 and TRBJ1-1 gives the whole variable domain EAGVAQSPRYKIIEKRQSVAFWCNPISGHATLYWYQQILGQGPKLLIQFQNNGVVDDSQLPKDRFSAERLKGVDSTLKIQPAKLEDSAVYLCASSAQGRLLFGQGTRLTVV.